The 28 T cell receptor beta chains below were found in one sample sequenced in a study of T cells in Graves' hyperthyroidism and ophthalmopathy. Using RNA transcripts as the source, TCR beta CDR3 regions were amplified. HTBI primers were the set used in a first-round RT-PCR of the TCR CDR3. TCRdb passed the multiplex PCR reads through MiXCR, listing each CDR3 protein once. The table has around 540,000 distinct CDR3 sequences, approximately 44% seen once. The specimen sequenced was peripheral blood or thyroid tissue (not recorded which). The receptor source for this set is a young woman with Graves' hyperthyroidism.

This clonotype was seen more than once but under ten times. J is TRBJ1-5 and V is TRBV7-9, with TRBD1 matching over 7 bases. After removal of 4 bases from V and 5 bases from J, the junction contained 8 bases not matched to a gene. The CDR3 totals 15 residues. Per the germline V gene, CDR1 is SEHNR and CDR2 is FQNEAQ (reference sequence). The CDR3 loop is CASSSTGVTHQPQHF. The CDR3 coding sequence is TGTGCCAGCAGCTCAACAGGGGTAACTCATCAGCCCCAGCATTTT.

This clonotype was counted once. The chain uses TRBV20-1 and TRBJ1-1; D ambiguous. The CDR3 has 13 amino acids. V lost 0 bases and J lost 0, with 5 bases in between. Per germline, CDR1 DFQATT and CDR2 SNEGSKA (reference sequence). The CDR3 protein is CSARDLVNTEAFF. The CDR3 region has the DNA TGCAGTGCTAGAGATTTGGTGAACACTGAAGCTTTCTTT.

The chain combines TRBV7-1 with TRBJ2-7; TRBD2 agrees at 14 bases. TRBV7-1 is an open reading frame, and its role is uncertain. CDR3 size: 16 residues. V gave up 1 base and J gave up 6 bases; unmatched junction bases: 5. CDR3 in amino acids: CASSSEGLAGESEQYF. CDR3 bases: TGTGCCAGCAGCTCAGAGGGACTAGCGGGAGAAAGCGAGCAGTACTTC.

This clonotype has a handful of counts. The chain recombines TRBV7-9 with TRBJ1-1; TRBD1 might be the D (5 bases). Trimming removed 7 bases at V and 5 bases at J, with 17 bases between. This CDR3 is 14 amino acids long. Looked up from germline, CDR1 is SEHNR and CDR2 is FQNEAQ (reference sequence). The CDR3 coding sequence is TGTGCCAGCAACTTGGGAGGGGTCGAGACTGAAGCTTTCTTT. Protein sequence: CASNLGGVETEAFF.

A few counts support this clonotype. V is TRBV20-1 and J is TRBJ1-1, with D uncertain. Germline V gives CDR1 DFQATT, CDR2 SNEGSKA (reference sequence). Trimming cost V 7 bases and J 4 bases, with 13 bases left between them. CDR3 length equals 12 residues. CDR3 coding DNA: TGCAGTGTCCGAACAGTGGGCACTGAAGCTTTCTTT. This sequence encodes CSVRTVGTEAFF.

This clonotype was detected only once. The germline gene is not matched at one end of the junction; a read error may be the cause. The V and J genes are TRBV29-1 and TRBJ2-3; D may match TRBD1 or TRBD2 (5 bases each). The CDR3 length is 14 residues. Germline CDR1 SQVTM, CDR2 ANQGSEA. The DNA of the CDR3 is TGCAGCGTTAACAGGTCCCCTAGCACAAATACGCAGTATTTT. Protein product: CSVNRSPSTNTQYF.

The V call is TRBV14, the J call TRBJ1-4; no definite D call. Germline loops: CDR1 SGHDN, CDR2 FVKESK. CDR3 length equals 13 residues. V lost 3 bases to trimming and J lost 8 bases, with 10 bases between them. CDR3 residues: CASSQGLGEKLFF. The CDR3 DNA follows: TGTGCCAGCAGCCAGGGGTTGGGGGAAAAACTGTTTTTT.

This chain connects TRBV7-2 to TRBJ2-5; TRBD2 matches 8 bases. The CDR3 loop spans 15 amino acids. Germline CDR1 and CDR2: SGHTA and FQGNSA. V shed 5 bases and J 1 base; nucleotides not matched to a gene: 6. The CDR3 DNA reads TGTGCCAGCAGCCCCCTAGCGGGCAGCCAAGAGACCCAGTACTTC. Amino acids: CASSPLAGSQETQYF.

This chain connects TRBV10-3 to TRBJ1-6; tentatively, D is TRBD1 (5 bases). The CDR3 contains 11 residues. The germline V and J ends were trimmed by 3 bases and 12 bases, with 6 bases remaining between them. Germline V gives CDR1 ENHRY, CDR2 SYGVKD. The CDR3 region has the DNA TGTGCCATCAGTGAAAGGGGACCCCTCCACTTT. This codes for CAISERGPLHF.

This clonotype appeared many times. CDR3 in amino acids: CSVGDSGTYGYTF. Written as DNA, the CDR3 is TGCAGCGTTGGCGACTCCGGGACGTATGGCTACACCTTC. The chain couples TRBV29-1 to TRBJ1-2, with D perhaps TRBD1 (5 bases). Germline CDR1 and CDR2: SQVTM and ANQGSEA. The CDR3 length is 13 residues. With 4 bases removed from V and 5 bases from J, the gap between germline ends came to 14 bases.

The chain carries TRBV29-1 and TRBJ1-3; weak D call: TRBD1 (6 bases). Germline CDR1 is SQVTM and CDR2 is ANQGSEA. This CDR3 is 13 amino acids long. Trimming pared 8 bases from V and 0 bases from J, leaving 11 bases between. CDR3 sequence reads: CSLLGASGNTIYF. For the CDR3, the DNA is TGCAGCTTGCTGGGGGCCTCTGGAAACACCATATATTTT.

The sample holds a few counts of this clonotype. The chain couples TRBV7-9 to TRBJ1-4; 10 bases are shared with TRBD1. The ends lost 5 bases at V and 8 bases at J; junction bases unmatched: 8. Per the germline V gene, CDR1 is SEHNR and CDR2 is FQNEAQ (reference sequence). There are 15 residues in the CDR3. CDR3 in amino acids: CASSLKTGGFEKLFF. The CDR3 nucleotides read TGTGCCAGCAGCCTCAAGACAGGGGGCTTCGAAAAACTGTTTTTT. Full variable domain (rest looked up from reference TRBV7-9 and TRBJ1-4): DTGVSQNPRHKITKRGQNVTFRCDPISEHNRLYWYRQTLGQGPEFLTYFQNEAQLEKSRLLSDRFSAERPKGSFSTLEIQRTEQGDSAMYLCASSLKTGGFEKLFFGSGTQLSVL.

At least ten counts were recorded for this clonotype. V is TRBV29-1 and J is TRBJ2-7, with D maybe TRBD2 (5 bases). The V and J ends lost 4 bases and 4 bases respectively, with 14 bases between them. The V gene's germline CDR1 is SQVTM and CDR2 ANQGSEA. This CDR3 region has 13 residues. The CDR3 here is CSVGGLPHYEQYF. The CDR3 nucleotides are TGCAGCGTTGGAGGGTTACCACATTACGAGCAGTACTTC.

This clonotype was seen a handful of times. The chain links TRBV14 to TRBJ2-7, with a weak D call TRBD1 (6 bases). Trimming pared 4 bases from V and 4 bases from J, leaving 14 bases between. This CDR3 has 14 residues. CDR1 is SGHDN and CDR2 is FVKESK in the germline V gene. The CDR3 DNA reads TGTGCCAGCAGCCTAACAGGGTTAGCGTACGAGCAGTACTTC. The encoded protein is CASSLTGLAYEQYF.

This clonotype was seen only a few times. The rearrangement joins TRBV20-1 to TRBJ2-5, with a possible D match to TRBD1 (5 bases). Germline CDR1 DFQATT, CDR2 SNEGSKA (reference sequence). The length of the CDR3 is 13 residues. V was shortened by 3 bases and J by 1 base, with 9 bases between the two germline ends. This CDR3 is CSASPRGQETQYF. The CDR3 DNA sequence: TGCAGTGCTAGTCCTAGGGGCCAAGAGACCCAGTACTTC.

This clonotype was detected only once. CDR3 sequence reads: CSARLGASTEAFF. CDR3 in DNA: TGCAGTGCTAGGCTGGGGGCTAGCACTGAAGCTTTCTTT. J is TRBJ1-1 and V is TRBV20-1, with D tentatively TRBD1 (6 bases). Trimming cost V 3 bases and J 4 bases, with 12 bases left between them. Germline CDR1 and CDR2: DFQATT and SNEGSKA (reference sequence). This CDR3 is 13 amino acids long.

This chain connects TRBV7-2 to TRBJ2-7; D possibly corresponds to TRBD2 (6 bases). Germline V gene sequence: CDR1 SGHTA, CDR2 FQGNSA. CDR3 length equals 16 residues. Deletions cut 5 bases from V and 1 base from J, with 18 bases between. The chain's CDR3 is CASSPHPGERSYEQYF. The CDR3, as DNA: TGTGCCAGCAGCCCCCATCCGGGAGAGCGGTCCTACGAGCAGTACTTC. Based on the CDR3 plus reference TRBV7-2 and TRBJ2-7, the full variable domain is GAGVSQSPSNKVTEKGKDVELRCDPISGHTALYWYRQSLGQGLEFLIYFQGNSAPDKSGLPSDRFSAERTGGSVSTLTIQRTQQEDSAVYLCASSPHPGERSYEQYFGPGTRLTVT.

The rearrangement links TRBV29-1 to TRBJ1-1; 10 positions agree with TRBD1. The length of the CDR3 is 14 residues. Germline V lookup: CDR1 SQVTM, CDR2 ANQGSEA. J lost 0 bases, V lost 6 bases, and 4 bases had no gene match. The CDR3, as DNA: TGCAGCGTCCAGACAGGGGGCATGAACACTGAAGCTTTCTTT. It yields the protein CSVQTGGMNTEAFF.

As concerns this clonotype: Given a much more abundant clone one base away, this may be a read error. The chain couples TRBV7-9 to TRBJ1-5; D is possibly TRBD1 (5 bases). CDR3 length: 14 amino acids. CDR1 is SEHNR and CDR2 is FQNEAQ in the germline V gene (reference sequence). V lost 2 bases and J 7 bases, leaving 12 bases between the germline ends. The CDR3 is CASSLSGGEQPQHF. Written as DNA, the CDR3 is TGTGCCAGCAGCTTATCGGGGGGGGAACAGCCCCAGCATTTT.

This rearrangement joins TRBV2 to TRBJ1-3; D is undetermined. V dropped 1 base and J dropped 0 bases, with 10 bases sitting between them. The CDR3 extends over 16 amino acids. Germline CDR1 reads SNHLY; CDR2 reads FYNNEI. CDR3 protein: CASSEGYSYSGNTIYF. CDR3 bases: TGTGCCAGCAGTGAAGGTTATAGTTACTCTGGAAACACCATATATTTT.

Of note for this clonotype: Since no conserved phenylalanine or tryptophan closes the CDR3, a read error is the likely cause. No DNA is shown, since the ends of the CDR3 on it are uncertain; the CDR3 is the one TCRdb lists. The rearrangement uses TRBV4-2 and TRBJ2-7; the table assigns TRBD2, which was not confirmed against the DNA. The CDR3 is 9 residues long, counting both termini. The V gene's germline CDR1 is LGHNA and CDR2 YNFKEQ. The CDR3: CASSLKPTS.

This clonotype was observed a handful of times. V is TRBV12-3 or TRBV12-4 and J is TRBJ1-5, with 8 bases aligning to TRBD1. V lost 7 bases, J lost 11 bases, and 10 bases stayed unmatched. The CDR3 consists of 13 residues. CDR3 sequence: CASTDRGRDSQHF. The CDR3 bases are TGTGCCAGCACCGACAGGGGCCGCGATTCCCAGCATTTT.

The count of this clonotype is one. The rearrangement links TRBV7-9 to TRBJ2-5, with 11 bases identical to TRBD2. V shed 8 bases and J 5 bases; nucleotides not matched to a gene: 7. Germline V gives CDR1 SEHNR, CDR2 FQNEAQ (reference sequence). The CDR3 runs 14 residues. CDR3 DNA sequence: TGTGCCAGCGCAAGACTAGCGGGAAGCGAGACCCAGTACTTC. It yields the protein CASARLAGSETQYF.

This clonotype has only a few counts. The chain is built from TRBV4-1 and TRBJ1-2, with D possibly matching TRBD1 (6 bases). Germline values: CDR1 MGHRA, CDR2 YSYEKL. The V gene lost 0 bases and the J gene lost 5 bases, with 10 bases spanning the gap. The CDR3 sequence is 14 residues long. The CDR3 is CASSQEFRGYGYTF. The CDR3 DNA is TGCGCCAGCAGCCAAGAATTCAGGGGATATGGCTACACCTTC.

The rearrangement links TRBV4-1 to TRBJ1-5; 7 bases line up with TRBD1. This CDR3 has 17 amino acids. Germline V lookup: CDR1 MGHRA, CDR2 YSYEKL. Germline trimming cut 4 bases from V and 1 base from J; bases unmatched to any gene: 10. CDR3 DNA: TGCGCCAGCAGCCCCCGAGGGGGCGAGGAGAGCAATCAGCCCCAGCATTTT. It specifies CASSPRGGEESNQPQHF.

This chain links TRBV29-1 with TRBJ2-6, with a possible D match to TRBD1 (5 bases). V lost 5 bases, J lost 19 bases, and 18 bases lay in between. This CDR3 is 11 amino acids long. Germline-derived CDR1 and CDR2 are SQVTM and ANQGSEA. DNA of the CDR3: TGCAGCGTTACCCGGACAAGGGCTCTCACTTTC. It codes for CSVTRTRALTF.

The J gene is TRBJ1-5, the V gene TRBV2; TRBD1 matches 7 bases. The trim removed 8 bases at V and 5 bases at J, leaving 9 bases unmatched. The CDR3 is 14 amino acids. In germline, CDR1 is SNHLY, CDR2 FYNNEI. The CDR3 sequence is CASSQRQGDQPQHF. For the CDR3, the DNA is TGTGCCAGCTCTCAAAGACAGGGAGATCAGCCCCAGCATTTT.

Ten or more counts support this clonotype. This chain joins TRBV10-3 and TRBJ2-5, with 7 positions matching TRBD1. The CDR3 totals 14 residues. The V and J ends lost 2 bases and 4 bases, in that order; junction bases with no gene match: 4. The germline gives CDR1 ENHRY, CDR2 SYGVKD. CDR3 nucleotides: TGTGCCATCAGTGAGGACAGGGTGGGAGAGACCCAGTACTTC. Amino acids: CAISEDRVGETQYF.